This T cell receptor (beta chain) was sequenced during a study of cytomegalovirus exposure and HLA in healthy donors. Study context: Roughly 170 million T cells yielded 110 million or so unique TCR beta sequences in earlier analysis. Study-level findings and limits: Sequencing had likely introduced a cluster of highly shared sequence variants as an artifact. In a later analysis, 15,000 to 20,000 TCR beta sequences were associated with HLA alleles at 0.05 false discovery rate.

In the PCR, 60 Vbeta and 13 Jbeta primers were used. Assay: immunoSEQ multiplex PCR; the TCRdb copy retains only in-frame clones and omits some. The sample has roughly 140,000 clones. Trimming pared 3 bases from V and 1 base from J, leaving 6 bases between. Per germline, CDR1 SGHAT and CDR2 FQNNGV. The CDR3 covers 13 residues. In the case of this clone: What it binds is not known.

The chain combines TRBV11-2 with TRBJ1-1; D is uncertain. Sequenced: PBMCs. This TCR was sampled from a man aged 40-55 years in good health and CMV-seronegative. CDR3 region: CASSFGENTEAFF. The CDR3 coding sequence is TGTGCCAGCAGCTTCGGTGAGAACACTGAAGCTTTCTTT.